The TCR beta chain under discussion was sequenced for a study of T-cell memory formation after mild COVID-19. Per germline, CDR1 SGHTA and CDR2 FQGNSA. The CDR3 covers 14 residues. Deletions cut 5 bases from V and 0 bases from J, with 10 bases between. Concerning this clonotype itself: Its target is unknown.

A single record per CDR3 protein comes from TCRdb applying MiXCR to the 5' RACE reads. The top ten clones hold about 22% of a sample with about 340,000 distinct CDR3 sequences, roughly 15% of them seen once. Whole-study findings and limits: Clones that got smaller from day 15 to 85 had even CD4/CD8, while clones growing later tipped toward CD4+. Mainly in CM and EM were contracting CD4+ clones; CD8+ were in EMRA.

Sequenced sample: PBMCs or a T cell subset sorted from them (not recorded which). This receptor was taken from a man between 18 and 35 years old who had mild COVID-19 (a few samples of this study predate the infection). Cell type and time point are not known. V usage is TRBV7-2 and J usage is TRBJ2-5, with a weak D call TRBD2 (5 bases). The CDR3 bases are TGTGCCAGCAGCCAGAGGGCGTACCAAGAGACCCAGTACTTC. It specifies CASSQRAYQETQYF.